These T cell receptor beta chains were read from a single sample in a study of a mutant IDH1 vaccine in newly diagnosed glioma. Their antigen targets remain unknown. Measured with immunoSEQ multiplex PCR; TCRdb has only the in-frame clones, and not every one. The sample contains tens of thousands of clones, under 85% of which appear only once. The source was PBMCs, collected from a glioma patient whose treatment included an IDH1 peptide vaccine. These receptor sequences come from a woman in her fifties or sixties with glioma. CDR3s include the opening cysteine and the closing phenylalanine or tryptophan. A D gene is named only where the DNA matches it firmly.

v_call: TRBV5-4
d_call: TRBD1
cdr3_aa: CASSPDFRDSYEQYF

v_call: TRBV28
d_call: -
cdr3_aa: CASRPQVDSSPLHF

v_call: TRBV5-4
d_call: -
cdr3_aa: CAIPLEGTQYF

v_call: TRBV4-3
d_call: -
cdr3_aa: CASSQDTNQPQHF

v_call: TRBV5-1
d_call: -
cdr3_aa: CASSLAPGNYGYTF

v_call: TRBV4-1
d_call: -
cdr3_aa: CASSPRDTLGGYGYTF

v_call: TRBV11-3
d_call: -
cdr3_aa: CASGGQVPGELFF

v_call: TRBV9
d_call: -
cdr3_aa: CASSVGRSGANVLTF

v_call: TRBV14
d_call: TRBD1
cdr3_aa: CASSWRQGAGEQYF

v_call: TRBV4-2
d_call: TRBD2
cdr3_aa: CASSPGTSSGVNSYEQYF

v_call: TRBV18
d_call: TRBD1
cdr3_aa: CASSPETGEGNTIYF

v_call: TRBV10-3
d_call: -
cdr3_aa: CAISASPRAIEGYQPQHF

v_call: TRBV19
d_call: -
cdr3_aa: CASSLGPTINSPLHF

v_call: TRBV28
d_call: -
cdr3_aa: CASSRWGTEAFF

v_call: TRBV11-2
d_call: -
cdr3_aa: CASSFTGSTNEKLFF

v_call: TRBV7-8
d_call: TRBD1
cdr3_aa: CASSHSGQGNSPLHF

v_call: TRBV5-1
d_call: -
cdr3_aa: CASSLPAETQYF

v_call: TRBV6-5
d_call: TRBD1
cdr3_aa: CASTRTGSTGELFF

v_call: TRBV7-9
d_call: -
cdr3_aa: CASSPAGGPQPQHF

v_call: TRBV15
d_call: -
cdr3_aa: CATSRAPPGGNSPLHF

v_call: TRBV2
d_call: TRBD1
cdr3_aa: CASSADRNQPQHF

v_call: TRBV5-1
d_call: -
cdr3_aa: CASSSDNYSYEQYF

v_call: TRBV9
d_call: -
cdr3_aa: CASSVGGPNEKLFF

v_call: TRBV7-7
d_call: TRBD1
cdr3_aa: CASSHQPGQGEGEQFF

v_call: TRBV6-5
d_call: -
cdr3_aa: CASSPRWGDGYTF

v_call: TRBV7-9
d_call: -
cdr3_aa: CASSLGYSNQPQHF

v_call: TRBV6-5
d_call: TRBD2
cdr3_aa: CASSRSGGAVGELFF

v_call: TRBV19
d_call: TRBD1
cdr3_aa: CASSIGTGGGETQYF

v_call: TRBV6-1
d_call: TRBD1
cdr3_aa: CASSAGDRGLFEQYF

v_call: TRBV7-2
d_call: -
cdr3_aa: CASSSWGEGNQPQHF

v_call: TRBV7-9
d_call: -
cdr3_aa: CASSTSWDLPYNEQFF

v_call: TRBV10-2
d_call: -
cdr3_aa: CASSLSTGLSGNQPQHF

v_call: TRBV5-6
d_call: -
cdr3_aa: CASSLATATDTQYF

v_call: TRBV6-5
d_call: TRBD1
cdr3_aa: CASSGGQGTEAFF

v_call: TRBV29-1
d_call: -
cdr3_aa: CSVEVIASEQFF

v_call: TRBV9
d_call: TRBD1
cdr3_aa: CASSVASGAGQGILHF

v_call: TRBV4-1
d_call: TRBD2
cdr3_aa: CASSQELLAGGLVINTQYF

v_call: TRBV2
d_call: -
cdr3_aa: CARNPSLGDYGYTF

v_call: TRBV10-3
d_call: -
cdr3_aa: CAIATTDEQFF

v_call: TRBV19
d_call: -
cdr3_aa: CASSIEGYNEQFF

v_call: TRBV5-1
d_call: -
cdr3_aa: CASSLGRGSIVYEQYF